Reported below is one TCR beta chain. The clone's antigen remains unknown. No much larger clone is present one base from it, and per-base qualities are unavailable. The record originates from a study of shared clonotypes between healthy human individuals (dated by TCRdb to the early 2020s). Regarding the research as a whole: The cohort comprised a couple of women and a few men aged 18 to 49 years. Blood TCR repertoires of a handful of healthy adults were deeply sequenced to estimate repertoire size and the extent of clonotype sharing between individuals. To increase sequencing depth and limit assay-specific biases, different laboratories used diverse techniques to prepare libraries and sequence TCR repertoires. Per donor, leukapheresis produced somewhere between about 0.9 and 9.5 billion PBMCs. What the work shows at the level of the full study, not this receptor alone: Because the study included a small number of donors, the genetic and exposure-history diversity represented was limited. Pairwise subsampling led to the expectation that sequencing depth would affect the degree of clonotype sharing among donors. Sampling was restricted to blood, and TCR repertoires in tissue are likely to differ from TCR repertoires in blood.

Healthy HIV-negative adults with no recently reported acute infections or vaccinations were included as donors. Every donor was a Caucasian adult residing in Nashville, Tennessee, USA. In the unsorted samples, roughly 90 million PBMCs were counted, and genomic DNA was extracted using the QIAamp DNA Blood Mini kit. After blood collection by leukapheresis, PBMCs were isolated using Ficoll-Histopaque density gradient centrifugation and then cryopreserved in the vapor phase of liquid nitrogen. TCR CDR3 regions were amplified from genomic DNA by multiplex PCR using the deep immunoSEQ assay. Genomic DNA extracted from each cell subset was distributed evenly over all wells of several immunoSEQ 96-well plates, and each plate served as one replicate. For unsorted PBMC, each replicate PCR was loaded with 250 to 300 ng genomic DNA, equivalent to tens of thousands of T cell genomes. Ten immunoSEQ deep assay plates were used to sequence unsorted PBMC genomic DNA. Purified libraries were measured with a Qubit 3.0 fluorometer, size-checked on a Bioanalyzer 2100, and measured again with the KAPA Library Quantification kit. Each immunoSEQ 96-well plate was sequenced on its own single-read 150-cycle Illumina NextSeq 550 flow cell. In the source study's methods: Because the immunoSEQ output included only junctional sequences and no quality scores, the filtering could not be the same as the filtering used for full-length reads. To assign V/J genes and CDR3, sequences were annotated against IMGT germline references using PyIR, a Python wrapper for IgBLAST v1.9. Reads were removed for weak V/J assignments (E-value above 1e-6), missing CDR3, stop codons, out-of-frame junctions, or ambiguous translated residues. V3J clonotypes were defined by identical inferred V gene, J gene, and CDR3 amino acid sequence. The percentage overlap between two repertoires was calculated by dividing the number of shared unique clonotypes by the size of the smaller repertoire. RTK rarefaction, the Chao1 estimator, and Recon v2.1 estimates of unobserved clonotypes were used to assess repertoire richness. The immuneACCESS repertoire file appears here via TCRdb, limited to in-frame rearrangements. These files lack a portion of the clones; in checked studies, under half of the deficit traces to unresolved V genes, and the cause of the others is not known. Clone size and V and J calls were adopted from that table, with D and trimming inferred from the DNA. Within this sample are fewer than 550,000 clones, with almost 80% of them counted one time only. The ten largest make up approximately 12% of the sample.

This sequence was found in a woman aged 40 to 50 in good health. Some clones in this sample may be carry-over from other donors' samples. Sequencing input: PBMCs.

CDR3 reads: CASSRDRDTEAFF. Here is the DNA: TGTGCCAGCTCAAGGGACAGGGACACTGAAGCTTTCTTT. The sequence is built from TRBV18 and TRBJ1-1; the central 9 bases match TRBD1. From a lookup of the germline V gene, CDR1 and CDR2 are KGHSH and LQKENI. After removal of 5 bases from V and 3 bases from J, the junction retains 1 base not matched to a gene. Reading from cysteine to phenylalanine, the CDR3 counts 13 amino acids. Here the CDR3 DNA is all that survives: 39 bases in frame from base 1.